This T cell receptor (beta chain) was observed in a study of Tregs in tolerant kidney transplant recipients (dated by TCRdb to between 2018 and 2021). Concerning the study at large: Before combined kidney and bone marrow transplantation, this study identified donor-specific regulatory T cells using TCRbeta sequencing and then followed those same cells after transplant.

For TCRbeta CDR3 sequencing, genomic DNA from the sorted cells was extracted using the QIAGEN DNeasy Blood and Tissue Kit. High-throughput TCRbeta CDR3 sequencing was carried out commercially through immunoSEQ, with PCR amplification with bias correction and internal controls included. The paper's processing steps were these. Unique productive TCRbeta sequences were defined by CDR3 nucleotide sequence where primers matched, otherwise by CDR3 amino acid sequence with Vbeta and Jbeta genes. To correct sorting error, sequences shared between sorted populations at a frequency ratio of 2:1 or less were removed; the rest were assigned to the higher population. Donor-reactive sequences were defined as at least 5-fold expanded in CFSE-low cells versus unstimulated cells, with frequency of at least 0.01% in CFSE-low cells. Repertoire divergence was quantified by Jensen-Shannon divergence calculated from the top 100 TCRbeta sequences ranked by frequency. For any sample with multiple sequencing runs, sorting error was corrected in each run separately before the runs were pooled. The immuneACCESS repertoire file appears here via TCRdb, limited to in-frame rearrangements. These files lack a portion of the clones; in checked studies, under half of the deficit traces to unresolved V genes, and the cause of the others is not known. That table supplies the V and J calls and clone size; D and trimming were determined from the DNA. The table of this sample itemizes roughly 5,300 clones. The ten largest account for about 6.7% of the sample.

This clone comes out as medium-sized (0.01 to 0.1%) from its frequency, since no count is listed. Its antigen is still unknown. The read terminates 3 residues before the CDR3 end, so the remaining end is supplied by the germline J gene. The CDR3 contains 15 residues, cysteine and phenylalanine counted. Only the CDR3 bases that were read are kept: 36 of them, in frame from base 1. The germline ends are 10 bases apart after V is trimmed by 1 base and J by 0 bases. CDR1 DFQATT and CDR2 SNEGSKA are derived from the germline V gene (reference sequence). What the work shows at the level of the full study, not this receptor alone: The most biologically relevant and donor-specific TCRbeta repertoire appeared to be identified by expanding Tregs with activated donor B cells. Although technical replication error seemed to be minimal, the question of biological reproducibility was not addressed directly. In tolerant patients, the expansion of donor-specific Tregs was greater than global Treg expansion, suggesting that the expansion was antigen-driven rather than nonspecific. For some patients, the PCR primers changed as time went on, which meant samples from those patients could not be compared with one another at the nucleotide level. The study was limited by small patient numbers, and the findings need validation in larger populations and under other immunosuppression protocols.

Transplants used related donors with nonmyeloablative bone marrow transplantation; mixed chimerism was transient in the human trials. Unstimulated Tregs (CD4+CD25+CD127-), CD4+ non-Tregs (CD4+CD25-), CD4 and CD8 cells were FACS-sorted from thawed PBMCs. The patients were a handful of recipients of combined kidney and bone marrow transplants from the ITN036ST trial, and samples were available only from these trial subjects. Healthy control blood was processed to PBMCs by Ficoll density gradient and cryopreserved, and patient PBMCs were collected before and after transplant. The sequences come from CD4+ T cells from blood (PBMCs), collected roughly 14 months after the transplant. This sequence originates from a human patient who received a combined kidney and bone marrow transplant. After transplantation, some T cells may belong to the graft donor instead of the recipient. The chain couples TRBV20-1 to TRBJ2-4; there is no confident call for the D gene. The part of the CDR3 DNA that was read is TGCAGTGCTAGAGGTCCCGCACTAGCCAAAAACATT. Its translation is CSARGPALAKNI. The CDR3, in full, reads CSARGPALAKNIQYF.